The 20 T cell receptor beta chains below all came from one sample that was sequenced in a study of brain metastases from non-small cell lung cancer (dated by TCRdb to about 2019). The library was made by the immunoSEQ multiplex PCR assay. TCRdb provides this immuneACCESS table in a form limited to in-frame rearrangements. Some clones are lacking; in checked studies, under half of them reflect an unresolved V gene, and why the rest are absent is not known. The sample table holds about 1,600 clones, of which about 86% were seen once. The top ten constitute approximately 20% of the sample. The material sequenced was primary lung tumor tissue. The sample's cell subset or site label is to be understood as: primary lung tumor paired with brain metastasis. These receptors were collected from a donor over 35 with non-small cell lung cancer.

This sequence joins TRBV6-1 and TRBJ2-3; a weak D match, TRBD2 (5 bases). Trimming took 4 bases from V and 0 from J, leaving 14 bases between them. Germline CDR1 is MNHNS and CDR2 is SASEGT. This CDR3 spans 16 amino acids. CDR3 DNA: TGTGCCAGCAGTGTCGGACTCGATCCTAGCACAGATACGCAGTATTTT. It codes for CASSVGLDPSTDTQYF.

The rearrangement uses TRBV6-6 and TRBJ2-4, with 7 bases lining up with TRBD1. The V segment lost 6 bases and the J segment 8 bases; nucleotides outside the gene matches: 4. There are 12 residues in the CDR3. Germline assignment: CDR1 MNHNY and CDR2 SVGAGI (reference sequence). The CDR3 region has the DNA TGTGCCAGCAGCCCCGACAGGGACATTCAGTACTTC. This translates into CASSPDRDIQYF.

This clone was found once. The chain employs TRBV28 and TRBJ1-5; a weak D match, TRBD1 (5 bases). Germline CDR1 and CDR2: MDHEN and SYDVKM. This CDR3 contains 16 residues. Trimming shortened V by 2 bases and J by 5 bases, and 16 bases separated the two germline ends. In nucleotides, the CDR3 is TGTGCCAGCAGTTTAGTAGGGACGGCGGTTGATCAGCCCCAGCATTTT. Its protein is CASSLVGTAVDQPQHF.

The V and J genes are TRBV3-1 (or the pseudogene TRBV3-2) and TRBJ2-1; D is unclear. CDR1 is LGHDT, CDR2 YNNKEL, per germline (reference sequence). CDR3 size: 17 residues. V lost 5 bases to trimming and J lost 8 bases, with 25 bases between them. CDR3 amino acids: CASSRGDPISIRHEQFF. The CDR3 DNA follows: TGTGCCAGCAGCAGAGGAGATCCCATTTCCATCCGACATGAGCAGTTCTTC.

This chain joins TRBV10-3 and TRBJ2-3; no clear D. From germline, CDR1 is ENHRY and CDR2 SYGVKD. The ends were cut back, 0 bases at V and 5 bases at J, with 9 bases in the middle. This CDR3 contains 14 residues. CDR3 loop: CAISESTDIDTQYF. The DNA for the CDR3 is TGTGCCATCAGTGAGTCTACTGACATAGATACGCAGTATTTT.

With respect to this clone: This probably arose from a read error, given a far larger clone one base away. The identical CDR3 is also encoded by other nucleotide sequences in the sample. This chain connects TRBV12-3 or TRBV12-4 to TRBJ1-6; D is ambiguous. CDR3 size: 13 residues. The CDR3 bases are TGTGCCAGCAGTTTAAATCTGGGGTCACCCCTTCACTTT. It is translated as CASSLNLGSPLHF.

Comments on this clone: Sequence at one end of the junction differs from germline and may be a read error. This chain joins TRBV7-2 and TRBJ1-1; D remains unclear. Germline values: CDR1 SGHTA, CDR2 FQGNSA. This CDR3 region has 14 residues. The CDR3 nucleotides are TGTGCCAGCAGTTTACGGCGGGTGAACATTGAAGCTTTCTTT. Its translation is CASSLRRVNIEAFF.

The chain is built from TRBV27 and TRBJ1-5, with D uncertain. V lost 3 bases to trimming and J lost 9 bases, with 12 bases between them. The CDR3 length is 13 residues. CDR1 is MNHEY and CDR2 is SMNVEV in the germline V gene (reference sequence). The CDR3 is CASSLGRGSPQHF. The CDR3 coding sequence is TGTGCCAGCAGTTTGGGAAGAGGGTCGCCCCAGCATTTT.

In its sample, this clone was seen once. The chain links TRBV4-3 to TRBJ1-1; 7 nucleotides line up with TRBD1. This CDR3 is 14 amino acids long. V shed 1 base, J shed 6 bases, and the junction held 5 bases outside the gene matches. Germline assignment: CDR1 LGHNA and CDR2 YSLEER. This chain's CDR3 is CASSQVIQGSEAFF. CDR3 DNA sequence: TGCGCCAGCAGCCAAGTGATACAGGGGTCTGAAGCTTTCTTT.

The chain uses TRBV2 and TRBJ2-2; D perhaps matches TRBD1 (6 bases). From germline, CDR1 is SNHLY and CDR2 FYNNEI. Trimming shortened V by 3 bases and J by 5 bases, and 10 bases separated the two germline ends. There are 14 residues in the CDR3. CDR3 region: CASSEFRGTGELFF. The CDR3, as DNA: TGTGCCAGCAGTGAGTTTAGGGGGACCGGGGAGCTGTTTTTT. The variable domain in full, with the rest retrieved from reference TRBV2 and TRBJ2-2, is EPEVTQTPSHQVTQMGQEVILRCVPISNHLYFYWYRQILGQKVEFLVSFYNNEISEKSEIFDDQFSVERPDGSNFTLKIRSTKLEDSAMYFCASSEFRGTGELFFGEGSRLTVL.

Comment on this clone: One base away lies a much larger clone, so this may be a sequencing read error. The V and J genes are TRBV6-1 and TRBJ2-7; D not certain. Germline values: CDR1 MNHNS, CDR2 SASEGT. The V gene lost 2 bases and the J gene lost 12 bases, with 23 bases spanning the gap. The length of the CDR3 is 15 residues. The CDR3, as DNA: TGTGCCAGCAGTGAACAAAATGGCGGTGTTGACCGCCCGTACTTC. Its translation: CASSEQNGGVDRPYF.

The chain has TRBV2 and TRBJ2-3; D gene ambiguous. V was cut by 7 bases and J by 6 bases, with 14 bases left in between. The CDR3 is made up of 13 amino acids. Germline-derived CDR1 and CDR2 are SNHLY and FYNNEI. CDR3 region: CASNSLVADTQYF. DNA of the CDR3: TGTGCCAGCAATTCTCTAGTGGCGGATACGCAGTATTTT.

This sequence joins TRBV3-1 (or the pseudogene TRBV3-2) and TRBJ1-6, with 10 positions matching TRBD1. The CDR3 is 15 residues long. Per the germline V gene, CDR1 is LGHDT and CDR2 is YNNKEL (reference sequence). V lost 3 bases and J lost 10; bases outside the gene matches: 6. The CDR3 is CASSQDRGLLSPLHF. The CDR3 DNA reads as TGTGCCAGCAGCCAGGACAGGGGGTTACTCTCACCCCTCCACTTT.

The chain carries TRBV7-9 and TRBJ1-3, with D unclear. The CDR3 extends over 12 amino acids. Per the germline V gene, CDR1 is SEHNR and CDR2 is FQNEAQ (reference sequence). Deletions cut 5 bases from V and 4 bases from J, with 6 bases between. Here the CDR3 DNA reads TGTGCCAGCAGCCCGAAAGGAAACACCATATATTTT. Amino acid sequence: CASSPKGNTIYF.

The gene calls are TRBV9 and TRBJ1-1; D is unresolved. V lost 0 bases and J lost 5, with 17 bases in between. CDR3 size: 16 residues. Germline values: CDR1 SGDLS, CDR2 YYNGEE. CDR3 DNA: TGTGCCAGCAGCGTAGCTCCGGGAAGTGGTGGGACTGAAGCTTTCTTT. Protein product: CASSVAPGSGGTEAFF.

The rearrangement joins TRBV19 to TRBJ1-5, with D possibly being TRBD1 (6 bases). Trimming removed 5 bases from V and 0 bases from J, with 17 bases in between. The CDR3 is 17 amino acids. Germline V gives CDR1 LNHDA, CDR2 SQIVND (reference sequence). CDR3 region: CASSQRTEAYSNQPQHF. In nucleotides, the CDR3 is TGTGCCAGTAGTCAAAGGACAGAGGCCTATAGCAATCAGCCCCAGCATTTT.

With regard to this clone: In the same sample, other DNA sequences code for this CDR3. The chain employs TRBV6-5 and TRBJ1-1; D remains unclear. V lost 0 bases, J lost 1 base, and 12 bases lay in between. CDR3 size: 16 residues. CDR1 is MNHEY, CDR2 SVGAGI, per germline. The CDR3 region is CASSYSFAGSNTEAFF. CDR3 DNA: TGTGCCAGCAGTTACTCATTCGCAGGATCGAACACTGAAGCTTTCTTT.

This CDR3 reads CASSSRGEGRYGYTF. DNA for the CDR3: TGTGCCAGCAGCTCCCGGGGGGAGGGTCGGTATGGCTACACCTTC. The V and J genes are TRBV5-4 and TRBJ1-2; possibly TRBD1 for D (5 bases). The CDR3 has 15 amino acids. Germline values: CDR1 SGHNT, CDR2 YYREEE (reference sequence). The V end was cut by 3 bases, the J end by 5 bases, with 17 bases between.

As to this clone: Other DNA sequences in this sample translate to the same CDR3. This CDR3 is CASSQATSDTLYGYTF. For the CDR3, the DNA is TGTGCCAGCAGCCAAGCTACTTCGGACACACTCTATGGCTACACCTTC. The rearrangement joins TRBV4-2 to TRBJ1-2, with TRBD1 as a possible D gene (5 bases). The germline V gene encodes CDR1 LGHNA and CDR2 YNFKEQ. Trimming took off 1 base at V and 4 bases at J, with 16 bases between the two ends. The CDR3 sequence is 16 residues long.

The gene calls are TRBV18 and TRBJ2-2, with D possibly matching TRBD1 (5 bases). Germline loops: CDR1 KGHSH, CDR2 LQKENI. This CDR3 contains 14 residues. V lost 6 bases to trimming and J lost 3 bases, with 11 bases between them. CDR3 in DNA: TGTGCCAGCTCTCCGACAGAGCACACCGGGGAGCTGTTTTTT. Encoded protein: CASSPTEHTGELFF.